The clone carrying this T cell receptor beta chain occurred a few times. Its antigen is not identified. In TCRdb, the 5' RACE reads were re-called with MiXCR into one record per CDR3 protein. This table has fewer than 140,000 distinct CDR3 sequences, about a sixth appearing once. This sample was taken from a study of T-cell memory formation after mild COVID-19. Study-level background: For the most part, TCR clusters were specific to one donor. The study's findings and limits: Clones contracting across day 15 to 85 had a balanced CD4/CD8 profile; later expanding clones leaned CD4+. Chiefly within CM and EM were the contracting CD4+ clones; CD8+ ones were within EMRA. Prior to infection, memory already included some responding clones, suggesting cross-reactive memory joined.

After removal of 5 bases from V and 6 bases from J, the junction contained 8 bases not matched to a gene. The CDR3 is made up of 16 amino acids. Germline V lookup: CDR1 SGHVS, CDR2 FNYEAQ. The chain links TRBV7-6 to TRBJ2-3, with 13 bases aligning to TRBD2. Material: PBMCs or a T cell subset sorted from them (not recorded which). This TCR was sampled from an adult woman who had mild COVID-19 (a few samples of this study predate the infection). Cell type and time point are not known. CDR3 sequence: CASSPRTSGGADTQYF. The CDR3 nucleotides read TGTGCCAGCAGCCCCCGGACTAGCGGGGGTGCGGATACGCAGTATTTT.